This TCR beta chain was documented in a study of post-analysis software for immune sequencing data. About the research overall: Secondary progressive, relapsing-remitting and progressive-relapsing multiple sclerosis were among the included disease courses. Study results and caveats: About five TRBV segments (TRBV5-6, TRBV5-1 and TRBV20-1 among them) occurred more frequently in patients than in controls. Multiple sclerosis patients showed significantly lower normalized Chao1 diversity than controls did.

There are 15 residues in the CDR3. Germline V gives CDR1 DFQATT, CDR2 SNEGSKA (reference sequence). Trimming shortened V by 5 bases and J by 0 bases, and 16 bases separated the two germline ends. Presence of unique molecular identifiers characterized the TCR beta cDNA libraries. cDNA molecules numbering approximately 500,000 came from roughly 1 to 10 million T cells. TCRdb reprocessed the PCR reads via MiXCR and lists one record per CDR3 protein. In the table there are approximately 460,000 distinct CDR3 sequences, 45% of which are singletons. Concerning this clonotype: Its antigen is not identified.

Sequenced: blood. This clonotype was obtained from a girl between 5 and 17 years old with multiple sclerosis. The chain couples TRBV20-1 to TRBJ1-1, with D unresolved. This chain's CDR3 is CSALGSYPLNTEAFF. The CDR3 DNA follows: TGCAGTGCTCTTGGGTCTTACCCTTTGAACACTGAAGCTTTCTTT.